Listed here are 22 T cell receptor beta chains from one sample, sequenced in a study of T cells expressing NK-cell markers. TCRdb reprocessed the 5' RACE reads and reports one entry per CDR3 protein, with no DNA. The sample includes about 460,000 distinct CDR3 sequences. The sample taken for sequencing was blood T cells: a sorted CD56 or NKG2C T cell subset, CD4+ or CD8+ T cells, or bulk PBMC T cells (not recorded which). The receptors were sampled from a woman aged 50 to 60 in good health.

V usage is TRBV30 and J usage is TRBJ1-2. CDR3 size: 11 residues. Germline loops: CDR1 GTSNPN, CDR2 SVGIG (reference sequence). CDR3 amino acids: CAWSEFYGYTF. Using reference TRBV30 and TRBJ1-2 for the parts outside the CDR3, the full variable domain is SQTIHQWPATLVQPVGSPLSLECTVEGTSNPNLYWYRQAAGRGLQLLFYSVGIGQISSEVPQNLSASRPQDRQFILSSKKLLLSDSGFYLCAWSEFYGYTFGSGTRLTVV.

The CDR3 spells CAISSGSFNEQFF. This chain links TRBV10-3 with TRBJ2-1; the D gene TCRdb calls, TRBD2, cannot be checked with no DNA. Per germline, CDR1 ENHRY and CDR2 SYGVKD. CDR3 length equals 13 residues.

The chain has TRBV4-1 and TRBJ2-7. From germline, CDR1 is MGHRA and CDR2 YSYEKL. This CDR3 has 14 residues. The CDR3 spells CASSQGQVIGEQYF.

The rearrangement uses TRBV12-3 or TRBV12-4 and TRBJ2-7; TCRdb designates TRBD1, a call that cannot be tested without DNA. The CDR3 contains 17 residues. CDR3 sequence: CASSAGTVTIWSYEQYF.

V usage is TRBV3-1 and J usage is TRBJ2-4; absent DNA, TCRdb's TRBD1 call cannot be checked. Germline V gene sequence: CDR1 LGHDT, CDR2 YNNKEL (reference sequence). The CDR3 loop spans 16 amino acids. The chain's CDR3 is CASSPTGGGSKNIQYF.

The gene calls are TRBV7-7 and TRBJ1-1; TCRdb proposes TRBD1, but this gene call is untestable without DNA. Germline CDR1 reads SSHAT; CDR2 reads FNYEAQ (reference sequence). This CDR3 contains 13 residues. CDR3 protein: CASSLREGAEAFF.

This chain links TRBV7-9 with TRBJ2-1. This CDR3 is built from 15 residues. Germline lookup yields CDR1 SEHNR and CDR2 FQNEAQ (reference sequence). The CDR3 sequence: CASRPSGSGSNEQFF.

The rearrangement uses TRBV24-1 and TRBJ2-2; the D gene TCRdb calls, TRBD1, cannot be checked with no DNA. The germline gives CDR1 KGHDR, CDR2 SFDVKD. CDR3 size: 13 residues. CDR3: CATSEQGAQDLFF.

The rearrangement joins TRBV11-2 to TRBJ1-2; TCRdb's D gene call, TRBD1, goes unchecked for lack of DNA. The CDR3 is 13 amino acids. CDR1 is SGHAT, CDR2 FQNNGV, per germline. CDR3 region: CASSLPGAWGYTF. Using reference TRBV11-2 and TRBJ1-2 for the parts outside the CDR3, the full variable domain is EAGVAQSPRYKIIEKRQSVAFWCNPISGHATLYWYQQILGQGPKLLIQFQNNGVVDDSQLPKDRFSAERLKGVDSTLKIQPAKLEDSAVYLCASSLPGAWGYTFGSGTRLTVV.

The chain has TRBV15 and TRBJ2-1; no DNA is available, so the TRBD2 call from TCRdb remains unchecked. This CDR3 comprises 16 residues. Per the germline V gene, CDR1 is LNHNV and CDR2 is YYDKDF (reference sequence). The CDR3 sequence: CATSISRLAYNNEQFF. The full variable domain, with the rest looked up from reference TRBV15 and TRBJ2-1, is DAMVIQNPRYQVTQFGKPVTLSCSQTLNHNVMYWYQQKSSQAPKLLFHYYDKDFNNEADTPDNFQSRRPNTSFCFLDIRSPGLGDTAMYLCATSISRLAYNNEQFFGPGTRLTVL.

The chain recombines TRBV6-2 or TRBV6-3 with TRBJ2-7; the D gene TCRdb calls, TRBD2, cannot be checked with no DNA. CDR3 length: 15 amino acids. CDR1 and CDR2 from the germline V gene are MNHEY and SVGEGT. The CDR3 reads CASRLRPSGEYEQYF.

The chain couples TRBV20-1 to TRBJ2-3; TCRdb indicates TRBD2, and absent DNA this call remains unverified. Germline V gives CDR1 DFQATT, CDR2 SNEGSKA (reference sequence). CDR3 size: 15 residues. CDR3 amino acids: CSARWGGTRTDTQYF.

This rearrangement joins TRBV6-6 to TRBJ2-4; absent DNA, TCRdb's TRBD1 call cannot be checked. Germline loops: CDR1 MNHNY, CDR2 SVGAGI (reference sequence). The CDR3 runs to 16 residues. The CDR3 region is CASSQLGGGVGNIQYF.

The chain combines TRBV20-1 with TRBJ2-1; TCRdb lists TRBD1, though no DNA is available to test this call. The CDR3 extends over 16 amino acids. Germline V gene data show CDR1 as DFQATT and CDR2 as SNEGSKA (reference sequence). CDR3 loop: CSARESGQGARNEQFF.

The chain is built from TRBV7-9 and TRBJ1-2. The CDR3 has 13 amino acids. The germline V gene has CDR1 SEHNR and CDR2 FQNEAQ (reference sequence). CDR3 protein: CASSMTVNYGYTF.

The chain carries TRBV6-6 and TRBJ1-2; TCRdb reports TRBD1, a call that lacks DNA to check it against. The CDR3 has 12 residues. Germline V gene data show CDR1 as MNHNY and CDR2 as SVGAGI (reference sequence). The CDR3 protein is CAVRQPNYGYTF.

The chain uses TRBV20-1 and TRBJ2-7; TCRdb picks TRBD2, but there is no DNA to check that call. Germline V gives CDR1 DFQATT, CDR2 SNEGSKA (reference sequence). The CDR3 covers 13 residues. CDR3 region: CSAARDSTPEQYF.

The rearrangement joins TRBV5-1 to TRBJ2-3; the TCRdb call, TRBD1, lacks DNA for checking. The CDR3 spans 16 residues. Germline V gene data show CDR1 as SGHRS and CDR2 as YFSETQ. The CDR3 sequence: CASSLPTGGNGDTQYF.

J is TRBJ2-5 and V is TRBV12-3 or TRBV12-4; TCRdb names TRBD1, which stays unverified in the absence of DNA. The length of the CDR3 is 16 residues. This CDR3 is CASKREGAEIQETQYF.

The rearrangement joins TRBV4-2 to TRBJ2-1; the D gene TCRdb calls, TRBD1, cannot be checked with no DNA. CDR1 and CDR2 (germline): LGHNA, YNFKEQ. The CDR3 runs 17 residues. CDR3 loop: CASSQGAGRDIIHEQFF.

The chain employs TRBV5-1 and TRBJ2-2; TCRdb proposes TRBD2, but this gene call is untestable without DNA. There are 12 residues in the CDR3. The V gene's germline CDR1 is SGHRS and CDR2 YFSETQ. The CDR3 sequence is CASALPTGELFF.

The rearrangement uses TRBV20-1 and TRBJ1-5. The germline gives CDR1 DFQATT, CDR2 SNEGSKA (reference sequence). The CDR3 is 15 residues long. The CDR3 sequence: CSARSVGSGNQPQHF.